This T cell receptor (beta chain) is from a study of blood T cell repertoires in COVID-19. Study context: PBMCs, B-cell-depleted T cells, or T cells were the source of the cDNA or gDNA that made up the material.

Germline assignment: CDR1 ENHRY and CDR2 SYGVKD. The CDR3 is 14 amino acids. Trimming took 4 bases from V and 8 from J, leaving 15 bases between them. Per the authors' pipeline: Counts of nucleated cells, estimated from reference gene primer amplification, were obtained. Here immunoSEQ multiplex PCR was the method, and the copy in TCRdb shows in-frame clones only, minus some. That table gives V, J and clone size, and the DNA gave D and trimming. The table shows 65,000 to 100,000 clones, with around 89% occurring only once. The chain employs TRBV10-3 and TRBJ1-3; TRBD1 is a possible D gene (5 bases). The source of this sequence is a man aged 50 to 60 with acute or convalescent COVID-19. Sequenced input: peripheral blood. CDR3: CAISATELGDTIYF. The CDR3 DNA is TGTGCCATCAGTGCGACAGAATTGGGCGACACCATATATTTT.